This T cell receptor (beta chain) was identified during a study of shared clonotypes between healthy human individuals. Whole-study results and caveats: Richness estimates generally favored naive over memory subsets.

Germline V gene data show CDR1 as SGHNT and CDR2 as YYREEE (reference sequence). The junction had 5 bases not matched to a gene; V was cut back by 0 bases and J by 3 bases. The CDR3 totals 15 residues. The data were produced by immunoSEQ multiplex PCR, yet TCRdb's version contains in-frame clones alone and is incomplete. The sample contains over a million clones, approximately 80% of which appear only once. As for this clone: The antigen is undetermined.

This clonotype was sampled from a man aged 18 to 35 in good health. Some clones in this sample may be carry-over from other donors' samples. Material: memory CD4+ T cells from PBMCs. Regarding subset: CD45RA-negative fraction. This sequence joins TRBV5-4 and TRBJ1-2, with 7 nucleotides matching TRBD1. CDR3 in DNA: TGTGCCAGCAGCTTGGGGGGCAGGGGGTACTATGGCTACACCTTC. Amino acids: CASSLGGRGYYGYTF.